This TCR beta chain was recovered during a study of cytomegalovirus exposure and HLA in healthy donors (dated by TCRdb to the late 2010s). Concerning the study at large: The 500 to 700 repertoires of the first cohort and the 120 validation repertoires were produced on the same platform, according to a later analysis. The study aimed to test whether signatures of past pathogen exposure could be identified by cataloging public T cell receptors. In addition to the first cohort of roughly 670 subjects, a separate validation cohort of around 110 different subjects was used. The study combined high-throughput TCR immunosequencing, statistical association of individual TCRs with disease status, and machine learning to predict cytomegalovirus infection status. The investigation overall reported the following: Subsequent analysis determined that TCRs grouped into clusters in the first cohort also showed a tendency toward co-occurrence across the 130 or so validation repertoires, and about 94% of cluster scores exceeded 0. All 110 or so repertoires were used to score co-occurrence in the validation cohort in a later analysis, because that analysis had no HLA typing for the cohort. A total of about 180 TCR beta chains were listed by the study as associated with cytomegalovirus. The classifier was reported to diagnose cytomegalovirus status with high specificity and sensitivity in both the original cohort and the validation cohort. While some public TCRs were present in many individuals, most TCR sequences turned up only very rarely across donors. It was suggested by the authors that the approach could potentially be generalized to other disease states and immunological phenotypes. In vitro tests confirmed that a few of the cytomegalovirus-associated TCR beta chains recognize cytomegalovirus antigens.

Via the germline V gene (reference sequence), CDR1 is GTSNPN and CDR2 SVGIG. Inclusive of the bounding cysteine and phenylalanine, the CDR3 is 13 residues long. Just the 39-base CDR3 DNA is kept, in frame starting at base 1. V drops 2 bases and J drops 2 bases, leaving 8 bases in between. Library prep was done by the immunoSEQ multiplex PCR assay. Under the source paper's analysis protocol: To diagnose cytomegalovirus status from the catalog of TCR beta chain sequences, a statistical classification framework was built. What TCRdb holds here is the immuneACCESS table cut down to in-frame rearrangements. Part of the clones is not present; checked against another copy, under half of the missing clones reflect an unresolved V gene, and the others are unexplained. V, J and clone size were drawn from that table, and D and trimming were deduced from the DNA. In all, the sample holds fewer than 200,000 clones, and around nine tenths of those were seen once. The biggest ten clones account for roughly 6.6% of the sample.

On this clone itself: Its recognized antigen is unknown. Base qualities were left out, and no much larger clone turns up one base away.

The donors belonged to the validation cohort of approximately 130 subjects, which was separate from the approximately 610-subject first cohort. This TCR was sampled from a man between 25 and 39 years old in good health and CMV-seropositive. The material sequenced was PBMCs. The receptor chain draws on TRBV30 and TRBJ2-3; the D gene cannot be resolved reliably. The DNA is TGTGCCTGGAGTACCTCAGACACAGATACGCAGTATTTT. Its protein is CAWSTSDTDTQYF.